This T cell receptor beta chain came from a study of cytotoxic CD8 clonotypes in ibrutinib-treated CLL. Germline trimming cut 3 bases from V and 1 base from J; bases unmatched to any gene: 5. Germline assignment: CDR1 SGHNT and CDR2 YYREEE (reference sequence). The CDR3 runs 15 residues. Sequencing was performed with immunoSEQ multiplex PCR; in TCRdb, only in-frame clones are kept and a portion is missing. The data show about 140,000 clones, roughly 80% seen once. The sequence was collected from a human donor with chronic lymphocytic leukemia. The sample consisted of PBMCs, taken after 12 months of ibrutinib treatment. This chain joins TRBV5-4 and TRBJ2-3; 7 bases align to TRBD1. DNA of the CDR3: TGTGCCAGCAGCTCGACAGGGTGGGGCACAGATACGCAGTATTTT. It yields the protein CASSSTGWGTDTQYF.